The text below deals with one T cell receptor beta chain. The source of the sample is a study of blood T cell repertoires in COVID-19. The overall study: Acute-phase and convalescent COVID-19 samples originated in the United States, Italy and Spain.

Original handling: Reference gene primers were amplified, and this amplification served to estimate nucleated cell counts. The table came from immunoSEQ multiplex PCR; TCRdb's copy has only in-frame clones and leaves some out. The V and J calls and clone size come from that table; D and trimming were worked out from the DNA. The table has about 480,000 clones, about 88% seen once. Per the germline V gene, CDR1 is LNHDA and CDR2 is SQIVND (reference sequence). Trimming removed 4 bases from V and 6 bases from J; junction bases left unmatched: 7. This CDR3 spans 14 amino acids. Participants, about 18 to 90 years old, spanned 25 or so US areas. In Cohort 3, a recovered donor had either two negative PCRs, clearance, or symptom resolution.

The TCR originated in an older woman who had recovered from COVID-19. The source material was PBMCs or T cells enriched from blood (not recorded which). The chain uses TRBV19 and TRBJ2-7; 9 bases fit TRBD2. CDR3 amino acids: CASSSAGGPAEQYF. Written as DNA, the CDR3 is TGTGCCAGTAGTAGTGCGGGGGGGCCCGCCGAGCAGTACTTC.